These T cell receptor beta chains were read from a single sample in a study of T-cell memory formation after mild COVID-19. TCRdb ran MiXCR on the 5' RACE reads and lists one entry per CDR3 protein. The table shows hundreds of thousands of distinct CDR3 sequences, with around 20% occurring only once. What was sequenced was PBMCs or a T cell subset sorted from them (not recorded which). These receptors all stem from an adult woman who had mild COVID-19 (a few samples of this study predate the infection). Cell type and time point are not known. Each CDR3 is given with its conserved first and last residue. Fields, in order: J gene, V gene, CDR3 protein.

j_gene: TRBJ2-7; v_gene: TRBV2; CDR3aa: CASSEALGRGEQYF
j_gene: TRBJ2-3; v_gene: TRBV29-1; CDR3aa: CSVSPGAHTDTQYF
j_gene: TRBJ2-7; v_gene: TRBV5-1; CDR3aa: CASSLAVAGTYEQYF
j_gene: TRBJ1-1; v_gene: TRBV18; CDR3aa: CASSGVLTGEAFF
j_gene: TRBJ2-1; v_gene: TRBV7-9; CDR3aa: CASSLEGWLAGTSYNEQFF
j_gene: TRBJ1-2; v_gene: TRBV12-3/TRBV12-4; CDR3aa: CASSYNKVFF
j_gene: TRBJ1-1; v_gene: TRBV20-1; CDR3aa: CSARGTPIYGAEAFF
j_gene: TRBJ2-2; v_gene: TRBV3-1; CDR3aa: CASSQVVLQNTGELFF
j_gene: TRBJ2-5; v_gene: TRBV7-9; CDR3aa: CASRSRQGPETQYF
j_gene: TRBJ2-2; v_gene: TRBV4-2; CDR3aa: CASSHEHLIGLAGDPNTGELFF
j_gene: TRBJ1-5; v_gene: TRBV6-5; CDR3aa: CASSYRTARDQPQHF
j_gene: TRBJ2-5; v_gene: TRBV3-1; CDR3aa: CASSLSWGQYF
j_gene: TRBJ1-1; v_gene: TRBV7-2; CDR3aa: CASSLGSGGTEAFF
j_gene: TRBJ2-2; v_gene: TRBV24-1; CDR3aa: CATSDSTRDTGELFF
j_gene: TRBJ2-7; v_gene: TRBV7-6; CDR3aa: CASSLFGGQGDYEQYF
j_gene: TRBJ2-6; v_gene: TRBV6-1; CDR3aa: CASSPRTGLSGANVLTF
j_gene: TRBJ2-5; v_gene: TRBV12-3/TRBV12-4; CDR3aa: CASTRGGKETQYF
j_gene: TRBJ1-2; v_gene: TRBV20-1; CDR3aa: CSARDGRGRSRGYTF
j_gene: TRBJ1-1; v_gene: TRBV12-3/TRBV12-4; CDR3aa: CASSFGSTINTEAFF
j_gene: TRBJ1-2; v_gene: TRBV12-3/TRBV12-4; CDR3aa: CASSLAGAGGRGYTF
j_gene: TRBJ2-1; v_gene: TRBV18; CDR3aa: CASSLLTSGYNEQFF
j_gene: TRBJ1-2; v_gene: TRBV7-2; CDR3aa: CASSLEFRGQGYGYTF